These 25 T cell receptor beta chains were sequenced from one sample in a study of cytomegalovirus exposure and HLA in healthy donors. The study ran its PCR with 60 Vbeta and 13 Jbeta primers. Generated by immunoSEQ multiplex PCR, the TCRdb table keeps only in-frame clones and is missing some. The repertoire includes about 200,000 clones, 83% of them detected once, and 1.4% sits in the top ten. The sequencing input was PBMCs. The receptor source for this set is a girl aged 10 to 17 in good health and CMV-seronegative.

The chain employs TRBV4-3 and TRBJ2-7, with TRBD1 matching over 7 bases. Trimming took 0 bases from V and 0 from J; bases not matched to a gene: 2. Germline lookup yields CDR1 LGHNA and CDR2 YSLEER. The CDR3 has 15 residues. The CDR3, as DNA: TGCGCCAGCAGCCAAGATAGGGGGCCCTCCTACGAGCAGTACTTC. It translates to CASSQDRGPSYEQYF.

This chain uses TRBV28 with TRBJ1-1; 9 nucleotides align to TRBD1. Trimming removed 9 bases from V and 3 bases from J; junction bases left unmatched: 11. Germline V gives CDR1 MDHEN, CDR2 SYDVKM. The CDR3 loop spans 15 amino acids. The CDR3 protein is CASRGRTGVDTEAFF. As DNA, the CDR3 is TGTGCCAGTCGGGGAAGGACAGGGGTTGACACTGAAGCTTTCTTT.

The chain joins TRBV7-3 to TRBJ2-5; TRBD2 agrees at 11 bases. This CDR3 has 15 amino acids. Germline-derived CDR1 and CDR2 are SGHTA and FQGTGA. Unmatched junction bases numbered 13, after V lost 6 bases and J lost 10 bases. CDR3 protein: CASSVLAGGPGIQYF. In nucleotides, the CDR3 is TGTGCCAGCAGTGTATTAGCGGGAGGGCCAGGTATCCAGTACTTC.

This clone was picked up one time. The chain joins TRBV30 to TRBJ1-5; unclear D gene. Trimming removed 2 bases from V and 5 bases from J, with 10 bases in between. This CDR3 is built from 13 residues. CDR1 and CDR2 (germline): GTSNPN, SVGIG (reference sequence). The CDR3 sequence: CAWSQDGDQPQHF. The CDR3, as DNA: TGTGCCTGGAGTCAGGATGGCGATCAGCCCCAGCATTTT.

The CDR3 DNA reads as TGTGCCAGCAGTTTAAAGCTTCCCTACGAGCAGTACTTC. Translating it yields CASSLKLPYEQYF. The V and J genes are TRBV27 and TRBJ2-7; no definite D call. This CDR3 is 13 amino acids long. From germline, CDR1 is MNHEY and CDR2 SMNVEV (reference sequence). V shed 2 bases and J shed 2 bases, with 7 bases lying between them.

This chain connects TRBV6-1 to TRBJ1-2; no clear D gene. Looked up from germline, CDR1 is MNHNS and CDR2 is SASEGT. The V end was cut by 2 bases, the J end by 4 bases, with 11 bases between. This CDR3 comprises 14 residues. The CDR3 coding sequence is TGTGCCAGCAGTGAAATCGCAGGTGTCTATGGCTACACCTTC. Translating gives CASSEIAGVYGYTF.

This chain connects TRBV28 to TRBJ1-1, with a possible D match to TRBD1 (5 bases). Deletions cut 7 bases from V and 1 base from J, with 10 bases between. The germline V gene encodes CDR1 MDHEN and CDR2 SYDVKM. The CDR3 totals 13 residues. As DNA, the CDR3 is TGTGCCAGCATCCTCGGACAGAACACTGAAGCTTTCTTT. Protein product: CASILGQNTEAFF. Combining the CDR3 with reference TRBV28 and TRBJ1-1 gives the whole variable domain DVKVTQSSRYLVKRTGEKVFLECVQDMDHENMFWYRQDPGLGLRLIYFSYDVKMKEKGDIPEGYSVSREKKERFSLILESASTNQTSMYLCASILGQNTEAFFGQGTRLTVV.

The chain has TRBV29-1 and TRBJ2-3; 11 bases line up with TRBD2. V lost 5 bases, J lost 4 bases, and 5 bases stayed unmatched. Germline CDR1 SQVTM, CDR2 ANQGSEA. The CDR3 extends over 14 amino acids. CDR3: CSVQTSGRADTQYF. CDR3 bases: TGCAGCGTTCAAACTAGCGGGAGAGCAGATACGCAGTATTTT.

This clone was counted only a few times. The rearrangement links TRBV18 to TRBJ2-7; a possible D gene is TRBD2 (7 bases). Trimming pared 0 bases from V and 0 bases from J, leaving 18 bases between. CDR1 and CDR2 (germline): KGHSH, LQKENI. The CDR3 extends over 18 amino acids. This CDR3 is CASSPPESGGRSSYEQYF. CDR3 DNA: TGTGCCAGCTCACCACCTGAATCGGGGGGCAGGAGCTCCTACGAGCAGTACTTC.

This clone was detected a few times. The J gene is TRBJ1-1, the V gene TRBV5-4; 11 positions agree with TRBD1. V trimming: 4 bases; J trimming: 1 base; junction bases outside the gene matches: 6. The CDR3 has 16 residues. The germline V gene encodes CDR1 SGHNT and CDR2 YYREEE (reference sequence). As DNA, the CDR3 is TGTGCCAGCAGCCCAGGGACAGGGGGAAAGAACACTGAAGCTTTCTTT. Translation: CASSPGTGGKNTEAFF.

The chain couples TRBV28 to TRBJ2-7, with 9 bases that match TRBD2. Trimming took 6 bases from V and 0 from J; bases not matched to a gene: 3. In germline, CDR1 is MDHEN, CDR2 SYDVKM. The CDR3 is made up of 14 amino acids. The DNA for the CDR3 is TGTGCCAGCAGCCGCGGGGGGGACTCCTACGAGCAGTACTTC. Translated, it gives CASSRGGDSYEQYF.

This chain uses TRBV27 with TRBJ2-7; D call uncertain. Trimming shortened V by 6 bases and J by 2 bases, and 14 bases separated the two germline ends. The V gene's germline CDR1 is MNHEY and CDR2 SMNVEV (reference sequence). CDR3 size: 14 residues. The CDR3 sequence is CASSPTRGTYEQYF. CDR3 bases: TGTGCCAGCAGCCCCACACGCGGCACCTACGAGCAGTACTTC.

The chain is built from TRBV28 and TRBJ2-7, with 12 bases lining up with TRBD2. V dropped 4 bases and J dropped 5; count of bases not matched to a gene: 6. The CDR3 covers 15 residues. CDR1 MDHEN and CDR2 SYDVKM come from the germline V gene. The CDR3 here is CASSSTSGRLNEQYF. CDR3 bases: TGTGCCAGCAGTTCGACTAGCGGGAGATTGAACGAGCAGTACTTC.

The genes are TRBV9 and TRBJ2-5; D is possibly TRBD2 (5 bases). Germline values: CDR1 SGDLS, CDR2 YYNGEE. The CDR3 consists of 16 residues. Trimming stripped 0 bases from V and 1 base from J, with 13 bases between. CDR3 coding DNA: TGTGCCAGCAGCGTAGACAGCGGCTTAAGCCAAGAGACCCAGTACTTC. Its translation is CASSVDSGLSQETQYF.

The V gene is TRBV27, the J gene TRBJ2-3; 9 bases agree with TRBD2. The CDR3 consists of 14 residues. Germline V gene data show CDR1 as MNHEY and CDR2 as SMNVEV (reference sequence). V shed 6 bases, J shed 7 bases, and the junction held 8 bases outside the gene matches. CDR3 sequence: CASSQIAGGHTQYF. The DNA of the CDR3 is TGTGCCAGCAGCCAAATTGCGGGGGGGCATACGCAGTATTTT.

The chain links TRBV5-1 to TRBJ1-1; tentative D call: TRBD1 (5 bases). Trimming took off 4 bases at V and 3 bases at J, with 16 bases between the two ends. From germline, CDR1 is SGHRS and CDR2 YFSETQ. The CDR3 is 15 residues long. As DNA, the CDR3 is TGCGCCAGCAGCCTATCGGGGGGAGGGTACACTGAAGCTTTCTTT. Protein product: CASSLSGGGYTEAFF. The entire variable domain, with the rest obtained from reference TRBV5-1 and TRBJ1-1, is as follows: KAGVTQTPRYLIKTRGQQVTLSCSPISGHRSVSWYQQTPGQGLQFLFEYFSETQRNKGNFPGRFSGRQFSNSRSEMNVSTLELGDSALYLCASSLSGGGYTEAFFGQGTRLTVV.

In this sample, this clone turned up a few times. The rearrangement links TRBV6-5 to TRBJ2-3; 8 bases fit TRBD2. Unmatched junction bases numbered 12, after V lost 7 bases and J lost 6 bases. Germline CDR1 is MNHEY and CDR2 is SVGAGI. The CDR3 runs 15 residues. CDR3: CASTRAAGGSDTQYF. CDR3 coding DNA: TGTGCCAGCACCAGAGCGGCGGGGGGATCGGATACGCAGTATTTT.

This chain uses TRBV4-1 with TRBJ2-3; TRBD2 matches 8 bases. V was clipped by 1 base and J by 6 bases; unmatched bases: 9. Germline CDR1 and CDR2: MGHRA and YSYEKL. CDR3 size: 16 residues. In nucleotides, the CDR3 is TGCGCCAGCAGCCAAGTCTCGGGGGGGAGTTTTGATACGCAGTATTTT. Its translation is CASSQVSGGSFDTQYF.

In its sample, this clone was seen once. The chain carries TRBV9 and TRBJ1-2; D perhaps matches TRBD1 (5 bases). With 4 bases removed from V and 8 bases from J, the gap between germline ends came to 21 bases. Germline V lookup: CDR1 SGDLS, CDR2 YYNGEE. The CDR3 has 15 amino acids. CDR3 nucleotide sequence: TGTGCCAGCAGCACCCTCTCCGGGCAGGGAGGGGGCTACACCTTC. Residues: CASSTLSGQGGGYTF.

The J gene is TRBJ2-2, the V gene TRBV4-1, with D perhaps matching TRBD2 (6 bases). The V and J ends lost 5 bases and 0 bases respectively, with 19 bases between them. The CDR3 length is 18 residues. Germline CDR1 reads MGHRA; CDR2 reads YSYEKL. The CDR3 here is CASSFRRAGSSNTGELFF. The CDR3 coding sequence is TGCGCCAGCAGCTTCCGGAGGGCAGGGAGCTCGAACACCGGGGAGCTGTTTTTT.

The count of this clone is one. Distinct nucleotide sequences in the sample also encode this CDR3. This CDR3 is CASSPDSDYGYTF. For the CDR3, the DNA is TGTGCCAGCTCACCAGACAGCGACTATGGCTACACCTTC. The chain joins TRBV18 to TRBJ1-2; D perhaps matches TRBD1 (5 bases). CDR1 and CDR2 (germline): KGHSH, LQKENI. Deletions cut 2 bases from V and 3 bases from J, with 7 bases between. This CDR3 spans 13 amino acids.

This chain uses TRBV6-5 with TRBJ1-2, with 7 bases lining up with TRBD1. Trimming removed 0 bases from V and 3 bases from J; junction bases left unmatched: 1. The CDR3 extends over 14 amino acids. CDR1 MNHEY and CDR2 SVGAGI come from the germline V gene. The CDR3 loop reads CASSYSDRDYGYTF. CDR3 coding DNA: TGTGCCAGCAGTTACTCCGACAGGGACTATGGCTACACCTTC.

The J gene is TRBJ1-5, the V gene TRBV28; unclear D gene. CDR3 length equals 15 residues. Trimming removed 2 bases at V and 0 bases at J, with 8 bases between. The germline V gene encodes CDR1 MDHEN and CDR2 SYDVKM. CDR3 sequence (DNA): TGTGCCAGCAGTTTAGGTGCCTATAGCAATCAGCCCCAGCATTTT. It is translated as CASSLGAYSNQPQHF.

This chain connects TRBV7-9 to TRBJ1-6, with TRBD1 identical over 8 bases. This CDR3 region has 14 residues. V lost 3 bases, J lost 5 bases, and 0 bases stayed unmatched. Germline V gene data show CDR1 as SEHNR and CDR2 as FQNEAQ (reference sequence). The CDR3 nucleotides read TGTGCCAGCAGCTTGGGACAGGATAATTCACCCCTCCACTTT. This gives the protein CASSLGQDNSPLHF.

The V call is TRBV28, the J call TRBJ2-2; the D gene is possibly TRBD1 (6 bases). Germline lookup yields CDR1 MDHEN and CDR2 SYDVKM. V lost 3 bases, J lost 3 bases, and 14 bases lay in between. The CDR3 is 16 amino acids. CDR3 DNA sequence: TGTGCCAGCAGTTTTCCGAGACGACAGGACACCGGGGAGCTGTTTTTT. Residues: CASSFPRRQDTGELFF.